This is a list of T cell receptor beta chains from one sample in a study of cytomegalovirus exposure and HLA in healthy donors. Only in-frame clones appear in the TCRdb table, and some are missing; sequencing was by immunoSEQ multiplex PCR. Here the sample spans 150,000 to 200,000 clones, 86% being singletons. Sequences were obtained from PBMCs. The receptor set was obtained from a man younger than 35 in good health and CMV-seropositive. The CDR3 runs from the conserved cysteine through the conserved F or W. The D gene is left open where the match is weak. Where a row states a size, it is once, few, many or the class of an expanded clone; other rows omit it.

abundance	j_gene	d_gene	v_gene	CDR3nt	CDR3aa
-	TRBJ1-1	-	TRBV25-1	TGTGCCACAGCACTATTGTTTGAAGCTTTCTTT	CATALLFEAFF
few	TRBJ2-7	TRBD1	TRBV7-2	TGTGCCAGCAGCTTCGGTACGGGACAGGCCTACGAGCAGTACTTC	CASSFGTGQAYEQYF
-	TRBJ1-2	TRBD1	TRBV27	TGTGCCAACACGAGGGGACAGGACTGCATTATCTATGGCTACACCTTC	CANTRGQDCIIYGYTF
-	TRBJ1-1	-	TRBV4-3	TGCGCCAGCAGCCAAGGAGGTGGGAACACTGAAGCTTTCTTT	CASSQGGGNTEAFF
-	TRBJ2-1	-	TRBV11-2	TGTGCCAGCAGCTCAATTCGGGATGGGCGGTGGTTCTTC	CASSSIRDGRWFF
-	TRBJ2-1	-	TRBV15	TGTGCCACCAGCAGGATAATTAGCTCCTACAATGAGCAGTTCTTC	CATSRIISSYNEQFF
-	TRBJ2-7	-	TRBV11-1	TGTGCCAGCAGCTTTTCAGGCGGGACCTACGAGCAGTACTTC	CASSFSGGTYEQYF
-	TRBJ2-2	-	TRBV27	TGTGCCAGCAGCCAAGCTGACAGCTCGAACACCGGGGAGCTGTTTTTT	CASSQADSSNTGELFF
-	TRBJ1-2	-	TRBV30	TGTGCCTGGAGTGTAATCCAGTTCTATGGCTACACCTTC	CAWSVIQFYGYTF
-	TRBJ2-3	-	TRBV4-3	TGCGCCAGCAGCCAAGGCCTGAGAGGCACAGATACGCAGTATTTT	CASSQGLRGTDTQYF
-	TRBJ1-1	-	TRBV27	TGTGCCAGCAGTAGACCACAGGGAGGGCGCACTGAAGCTTTCTTT	CASSRPQGGRTEAFF
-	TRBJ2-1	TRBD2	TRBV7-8	TGTGCCAGCAGCTTAACGGGCTTAGCGGGAGCGACGAGTGAGCAGTTCTTC	CASSLTGLAGATSEQFF
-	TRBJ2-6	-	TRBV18	TGTGCCAGCTCACCCGGGACAAGGGCTTCTGGGGCCAACGTCCTGACTTTC	CASSPGTRASGANVLTF
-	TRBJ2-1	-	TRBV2	TGTGCCTCCCGGACTCGGAGCTCCTACAATGAGCAGTTCTTC	CASRTRSSYNEQFF
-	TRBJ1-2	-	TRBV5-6	TGTGCCAGCAGCTTGTACGGGGTCGGCTACACCTTC	CASSLYGVGYTF
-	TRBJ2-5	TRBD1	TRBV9	TGTGCCAGCAGCGAGACCTGGGACAGGGGGCAAGAGACCCAGTACTTC	CASSETWDRGQETQYF
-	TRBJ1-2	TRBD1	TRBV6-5	TGTGCCAGCAGTTACGACCGGGACAGCTATGGCTACACCTTC	CASSYDRDSYGYTF
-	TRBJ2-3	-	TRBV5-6	TGTGCCAGCAGCTTGTTTGCTGGCGGCTACACAGATACGCAGTATTTT	CASSLFAGGYTDTQYF
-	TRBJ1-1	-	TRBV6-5	TGTGCCAGCAGTTACTCGGGGACAATTGGGACTGAAGCTTTCTTT	CASSYSGTIGTEAFF
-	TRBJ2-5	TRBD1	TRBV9	TGTGCCAGCAGCGTAGATGGGACAGGGGGCCAAGAGACCCAGTACTTC	CASSVDGTGGQETQYF
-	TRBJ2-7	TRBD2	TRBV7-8	TGTGCCAGCAGCTTAGGGGGGGGAGGTACCGCCTACGAGCAGTACTTC	CASSLGGGGTAYEQYF
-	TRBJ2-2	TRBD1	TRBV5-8	TGTGCCAGCAGCTCCGGAGGACAGGGGGGTGTCGGGGAGCTGTTTTTT	CASSSGGQGGVGELFF
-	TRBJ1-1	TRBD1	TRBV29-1	TGCAGCGTTGCAGGAGACATCAGGGGGACTGAAGCTTTCTTT	CSVAGDIRGTEAFF
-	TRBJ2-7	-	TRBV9	TGTGCCAGCAGTCCCGGGACACAAACCTACGAGCAGTACTTC	CASSPGTQTYEQYF
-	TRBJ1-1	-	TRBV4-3	TGCGCCAGCAGCCTTAGTAGGAACACTGAAGCTTTCTTT	CASSLSRNTEAFF
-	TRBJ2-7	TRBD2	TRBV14	TGTGCCAGCAGCCAACTTAGCGGGAGGGCCGGGGAGCAGTACTTC	CASSQLSGRAGEQYF
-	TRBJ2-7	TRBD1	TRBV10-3	TGTGCCATCAGGCCGGGACAGGGGGCAAACGAGCAGTACTTC	CAIRPGQGANEQYF
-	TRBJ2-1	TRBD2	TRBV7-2	TGTGCCAGCAGCCCTCGGGGTGCCGGGAGGCCAAATGAGCAGTTCTTC	CASSPRGAGRPNEQFF
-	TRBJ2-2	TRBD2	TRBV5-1	TGCGCCAGCAGCCCCGACTCGGGGGGGTACACCGGGGAGCTGTTTTTT	CASSPDSGGYTGELFF
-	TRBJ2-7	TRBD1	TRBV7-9	TGTGCCAGCAGCTTAGGGGGGCAGGGGGCTAAAGAGCAGTACTTC	CASSLGGQGAKEQYF
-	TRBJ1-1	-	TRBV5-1	TGCGCCAGCAGCTTAGGGGCTGAAGCTTTCTTT	CASSLGAEAFF